The 14 T cell receptor beta chains reported below all come from one sample, sequenced in a study of OX40 agonist ivuxolimab in advanced cancers. Profiled with immunoSEQ multiplex PCR; TCRdb holds only in-frame clones, not every one. The top ten hold around 2.2% of the sample, which has around 66,000 clones, 75% to 90% seen once. The sample in question was CD4+ or CD8+ T cells sorted from blood, obtained in a trial of the OX40 agonist ivuxolimab. The origin of the receptors is an adult with an advanced solid tumor such as melanoma, head and neck, liver or kidney cancer.

V usage is TRBV5-1 and J usage is TRBJ1-1; no firm D call. The CDR3 contains 13 residues. V was trimmed by 0 bases and J by 5 bases, leaving 8 bases between them. The germline gives CDR1 SGHRS, CDR2 YFSETQ. The CDR3: CASSLEGRTEAFF. The CDR3 DNA is TGCGCCAGCAGCTTGGAAGGGAGGACTGAAGCTTTCTTT.

The J gene is TRBJ2-3, the V gene TRBV11-2; 15 bases are shared with TRBD2. CDR1 is SGHAT, CDR2 FQNNGV, per germline. This CDR3 has 18 residues. V was clipped by 1 base and J by 5 bases; unmatched bases: 7. The CDR3 DNA sequence: TGTGCCAGCAGCTTAGCCCCTGGACTAGCGGGGGGGCAAGATACGCAGTATTTT. The encoded protein is CASSLAPGLAGGQDTQYF.

This chain links TRBV5-5 with TRBJ2-1; D unclear. This CDR3 contains 12 residues. Germline CDR1 and CDR2: SGHKS and YYEKEE (reference sequence). With 0 bases removed from V and 13 bases from J, the gap between germline ends came to 11 bases. CDR3 sequence: CASSLGAVSQFF. The DNA for the CDR3 is TGTGCCAGCAGCTTGGGGGCAGTTAGTCAGTTCTTC. The variable domain in full, with the rest retrieved from reference TRBV5-5 and TRBJ2-1, is DAGVTQSPTHLIKTRGQQVTLRCSPISGHKSVSWYQQVLGQGPQFIFQYYEKEERGRGNFPDRFSARQFPNYSSELNVNALLLGDSALYLCASSLGAVSQFFGPGTRLTVL.

This sequence joins TRBV10-3 and TRBJ1-2, with D uncertain. CDR3 length equals 11 residues. In germline, CDR1 is ENHRY, CDR2 SYGVKD. Trimming pared 3 bases from V and 6 bases from J, leaving 5 bases between. The CDR3 spells CAISDANGYTF. The CDR3 nucleotides are TGTGCCATCAGTGACGCTAATGGCTACACCTTC.

The V call is TRBV6-1, the J call TRBJ1-2; 7 bases agree with TRBD1. Looked up from germline, CDR1 is MNHNS and CDR2 is SASEGT. CDR3 size: 13 residues. Germline trimming cut 7 bases from V and 2 bases from J; bases unmatched to any gene: 4. This CDR3 reads CASNQDRNYGYTF. The CDR3, as DNA: TGTGCCAGCAACCAGGACAGGAACTATGGCTACACCTTC.

V is TRBV7-2 and J is TRBJ1-5; perhaps TRBD1 as D (5 bases). There are 15 residues in the CDR3. The V and J ends lost 1 base and 7 bases respectively, with 14 bases between them. Germline CDR1 and CDR2: SGHTA and FQGNSA. The CDR3 region has the DNA TGTGCCAGCAGCTTAGAGCGCAGGGTCGGGCAGCCCCAGCATTTT. Its translation: CASSLERRVGQPQHF.

The chain joins TRBV9 to TRBJ1-1; tentatively, D is TRBD1 (6 bases). Germline lookup yields CDR1 SGDLS and CDR2 YYNGEE. V shed 3 bases and J shed 4 bases, with 16 bases lying between them. The CDR3 is made up of 15 amino acids. CDR3 residues: CASSARAGAFTEAFF. The CDR3 nucleotides are TGTGCCAGCAGCGCCAGGGCGGGGGCATTCACTGAAGCTTTCTTT.

The J gene is TRBJ2-3, the V gene TRBV18; D may be TRBD1 (6 bases). Germline loops: CDR1 KGHSH, CDR2 LQKENI. The CDR3 contains 17 residues. The V and J ends lost 4 bases and 2 bases respectively, with 19 bases between them. DNA of the CDR3: TGTGCCAGCTCACTCTCCCCGACAGGACCCCACACAGATACGCAGTATTTT. Translation: CASSLSPTGPHTDTQYF.

There are a few counts of this clone. The rearrangement joins TRBV6-1 to TRBJ2-7; possible D gene TRBD1, 6 bases. Germline V lookup: CDR1 MNHNS, CDR2 SASEGT. The CDR3 spans 14 residues. V shed 6 bases and J shed 0 bases, with 12 bases lying between them. Written as DNA, the CDR3 is TGTGCCAGCAGGTACCGGGACACCTCCTACGAGCAGTACTTC. The encoded protein is CASRYRDTSYEQYF.

The J gene is TRBJ2-2, the V gene TRBV9; the D is unclear. The CDR3 runs 13 residues. From germline, CDR1 is SGDLS and CDR2 YYNGEE. The V gene lost 0 bases and the J gene lost 2 bases, with 2 bases spanning the gap. The CDR3 loop is CASSVGNTGELFF. In DNA form, the CDR3 reads TGTGCCAGCAGCGTAGGTAACACCGGGGAGCTGTTTTTT.

The chain links TRBV28 to TRBJ2-5; perhaps TRBD1 as D (6 bases). Germline values: CDR1 MDHEN, CDR2 SYDVKM. This CDR3 comprises 15 residues. V was pared by 6 bases and J by 7 bases, with 21 bases between. The CDR3 spells CASSGKQGVFGTQYF. Here the CDR3 DNA reads TGTGCCAGCAGCGGGAAACAGGGTGTATTTGGGACCCAGTACTTC.

The rearrangement joins TRBV19 to TRBJ2-1, with D unclear. The V and J ends lost 5 bases and 6 bases respectively, with 14 bases between them. Germline CDR1 LNHDA, CDR2 SQIVND (reference sequence). CDR3 length: 14 amino acids. The CDR3 reads CASSVETSVNEQFF. In DNA, the CDR3 is TGTGCCAGTAGTGTTGAGACTTCGGTCAATGAGCAGTTCTTC.

This chain links TRBV7-9 with TRBJ2-5; D remains ambiguous. The CDR3 length is 15 residues. V lost 1 base, J lost 1 base, and 10 bases lay in between. Germline CDR1 and CDR2: SEHNR and FQNEAQ (reference sequence). The CDR3 here is CASSLGLDLQETQYF. In DNA form, the CDR3 reads TGTGCCAGCAGCTTAGGATTAGACCTCCAAGAGACCCAGTACTTC.

The V gene is TRBV2, the J gene TRBJ2-5; D not certain. Trimming took off 5 bases at V and 1 base at J, with 11 bases between the two ends. There are 14 residues in the CDR3. Germline values: CDR1 SNHLY, CDR2 FYNNEI. CDR3 sequence: CASSFQGSQETQYF. CDR3 in DNA: TGTGCCAGCAGTTTTCAAGGGTCCCAAGAGACCCAGTACTTC.